The TCR beta chain under discussion was sequenced for a study of control samples from healthy donors and cancer patients. The repertoire was sequenced with immunoSEQ multiplex PCR; TCRdb's copy has only in-frame clones and lacks some. The sample includes 35,000 to 45,000 clones, 83% seen only once; the top ten take 40% to 50%. V was clipped by 2 bases and J by 0 bases, with 5 bases between them. This CDR3 region has 15 residues. Germline values: CDR1 MRHNA, CDR2 SNTAGT. This TCR was sampled from a man aged 55 to 70 in good health. The chain recombines TRBV6-4 with TRBJ2-6; D unresolved. Specimen: blood. The DNA of the CDR3 is TGTGCCAGCAGTGACGGCGGCTCTGGGGCCAACGTCCTGACTTTC. Residues: CASSDGGSGANVLTF.